These 13 T cell receptor beta chains originate from one sample sequenced in a study of blood T cell repertoires in COVID-19. Assay used: immunoSEQ multiplex PCR; TCRdb lists only in-frame clones, some missing. This table holds about 260,000 clones, approximately 85% found once. Sample: peripheral blood. These receptor sequences come from a human donor in a cohort sampled during active COVID-19.

This clone is a singleton in its sample. This chain connects TRBV2 to TRBJ2-3; D perhaps matches TRBD2 (5 bases). Per germline, CDR1 SNHLY and CDR2 FYNNEI. The CDR3 extends over 15 amino acids. V was shortened by 6 bases and J by 3 bases, with 16 bases between the two germline ends. CDR3 in DNA: TGTGCCAGCAGCTCTGAGGGAATCAGGACAGATACGCAGTATTTT. As protein: CASSSEGIRTDTQYF.

The J gene is TRBJ1-5, the V gene TRBV19; D remains unclear. This CDR3 has 15 residues. The V gene lost 5 bases and the J gene lost 2 bases, with 13 bases spanning the gap. Germline lookup yields CDR1 LNHDA and CDR2 SQIVND (reference sequence). The CDR3 is CASSYLGLGNQPQHF. The CDR3 DNA follows: TGTGCCAGTAGTTACCTGGGCTTGGGCAATCAGCCCCAGCATTTT.

This clone was recorded a few times. This chain links TRBV18 with TRBJ1-1, with a possible D match to TRBD1 (6 bases). Per germline, CDR1 KGHSH and CDR2 LQKENI. The V gene lost 4 bases and the J gene lost 7 bases, with 10 bases spanning the gap. This CDR3 contains 12 residues. This CDR3 reads CASSQGEYEAFF. In nucleotides, the CDR3 is TGTGCCAGCTCACAGGGGGAGTATGAAGCTTTCTTT.

The gene calls are TRBV4-2 and TRBJ2-1; 7 positions agree with TRBD1. The V and J ends lost 1 base and 7 bases, in that order; junction bases with no gene match: 7. This CDR3 is 15 amino acids long. Germline assignment: CDR1 LGHNA and CDR2 YNFKEQ. The CDR3 is CASSQGQGSWNEQFF. The CDR3, as DNA: TGTGCCAGCAGCCAAGGACAGGGTTCGTGGAATGAGCAGTTCTTC.

The chain joins TRBV25-1 to TRBJ2-7; maybe TRBD2 (6 bases). The CDR3 sequence is 16 residues long. CDR1 and CDR2 from the germline V gene are MGHDK and SYGVNS. V lost 8 bases to trimming and J lost 1 base, with 21 bases between them. CDR3 nucleotides: TGTGCCAGCCCCCGGGAGCAAACCTTGATATCCTACGAGCAGTACTTC. This sequence encodes CASPREQTLISYEQYF.

The V call is TRBV5-6, the J call TRBJ1-1; 10 nucleotides line up with TRBD1. V was pared by 3 bases and J by 7 bases, with 6 bases of the junction left unmatched. Germline V gene sequence: CDR1 SGHDT, CDR2 YYEEEE. The CDR3 runs 14 residues. The chain's CDR3 is CASSYLDRGGEAFF. The CDR3, as DNA: TGTGCCAGCAGCTACCTGGACAGGGGGGGTGAAGCTTTCTTT.

This rearrangement joins TRBV27 to TRBJ2-7, with 8 nucleotides matching TRBD2. The germline V gene encodes CDR1 MNHEY and CDR2 SMNVEV (reference sequence). This CDR3 region has 19 residues. Trimming took 3 bases from V and 0 from J; bases not matched to a gene: 16. The CDR3 reads CASSFSGGRSPLSSYEQYF. The CDR3 DNA follows: TGTGCCAGCAGTTTCTCCGGCGGGAGGTCTCCCCTGAGCTCCTACGAGCAGTACTTC.

The chain joins TRBV3-1 (or the pseudogene TRBV3-2) to TRBJ1-1; TRBD1 aligns across 8 bases. With V trimmed by 0 bases and J by 2 bases, 11 bases remained unmatched. This CDR3 is 18 amino acids long. Germline CDR1 reads LGHDT; CDR2 reads YNNKEL (reference sequence). CDR3 bases: TGTGCCAGCAGCCAAGATGGGGTAGGAACAGGGGGTAACACTGAAGCTTTCTTT. This encodes CASSQDGVGTGGNTEAFF.

The CDR3 here is CASSSPGTAGEQYF. DNA of the CDR3: TGTGCCAGCAGCTCCCCGGGGACTGCCGGGGAGCAGTACTTC. This sequence joins TRBV7-9 and TRBJ2-7, with D tentatively TRBD2 (6 bases). V lost 4 bases, J lost 7 bases, and 17 bases lay in between. The CDR3 has 14 amino acids. Germline V gives CDR1 SEHNR, CDR2 FQNEAQ (reference sequence).

In its sample, this clone was seen a few times. CDR3 loop: CASSVENSGGNTIYF. In nucleotides, the CDR3 is TGTGCCAGCAGCGTAGAGAACTCTGGTGGAAACACCATATATTTT. The J gene is TRBJ1-3, the V gene TRBV9; D call uncertain. V lost 0 bases and J 3 bases, leaving 10 bases between the germline ends. CDR3 length: 15 residues. Germline CDR1 reads SGDLS; CDR2 reads YYNGEE.

The chain has TRBV14 and TRBJ1-4; D is unresolved. The CDR3 contains 16 residues. The V end lost 1 base, the J end lost 7 bases, and 16 bases lay between the germline ends. Germline loops: CDR1 SGHDN, CDR2 FVKESK. The CDR3 loop is CASSQAARRRFEKLFF. The CDR3 nucleotides read TGTGCCAGCAGCCAAGCCGCACGGCGGAGGTTTGAAAAACTGTTTTTT.

The chain employs TRBV7-9 and TRBJ1-2, with 8 bases that match TRBD1. This CDR3 is built from 16 residues. Unmatched junction bases numbered 6, after V lost 2 bases and J lost 1 base. The V gene's germline CDR1 is SEHNR and CDR2 FQNEAQ (reference sequence). For the CDR3, the DNA is TGTGCCAGCAGCTTAAGCCGGGACAGGATTAACTATGGCTACACCTTC. This sequence encodes CASSLSRDRINYGYTF.

The rearrangement joins TRBV4-3 to TRBJ1-2; D gene ambiguous. Germline-derived CDR1 and CDR2 are LGHNA and YSLEER. Trimming cost V 3 bases and J 8 bases, with 10 bases left between them. CDR3 length: 12 amino acids. The CDR3 coding sequence is TGCGCCAGCAGCCATGGCGGATCGGGCTACACCTTC. Amino acids: CASSHGGSGYTF.